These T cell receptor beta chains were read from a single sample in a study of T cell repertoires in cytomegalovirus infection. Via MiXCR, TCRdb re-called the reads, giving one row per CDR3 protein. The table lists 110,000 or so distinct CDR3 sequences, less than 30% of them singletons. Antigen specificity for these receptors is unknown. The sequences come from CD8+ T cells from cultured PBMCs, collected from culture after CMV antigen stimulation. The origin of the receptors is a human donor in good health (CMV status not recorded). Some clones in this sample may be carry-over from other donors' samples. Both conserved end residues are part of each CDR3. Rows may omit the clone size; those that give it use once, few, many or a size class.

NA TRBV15 CATSSSAGEEQFF
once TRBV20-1 CSARLAGSEQFF
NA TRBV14 CASSPGRTTEAFF
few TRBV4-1 CASSLDSGGYNEQFF
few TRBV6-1 CASTLAGGSGANVLTF
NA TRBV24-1 CATSPDSTDTQYF
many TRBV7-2 CASSLVIVAGNEQFF
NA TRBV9 CASSVSGGLNQPQHF
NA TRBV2 CASLRDPRSGNQPQHF
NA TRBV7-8 CASPLGGAANTGELFF
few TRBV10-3 CAISESDQFQETQYF
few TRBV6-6 CASSGGLAGWQDF
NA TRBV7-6 CASSQLAGGPTGELFF
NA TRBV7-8 CASSLFGDQPQHF
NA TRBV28 CASSFTVSGPDTQYF
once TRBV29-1 CSVEGGTGAFYGYTF
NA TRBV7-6 CASSLVLGAEQFF
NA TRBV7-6 CASSSFRDRVGLSTDTQYF
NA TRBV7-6 CASSNRVFGEQFF
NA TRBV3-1 CASSPGTEETQYF
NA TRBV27 CASRTGGNQPQHF
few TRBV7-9 CASSLGGLDTGELFF
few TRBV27 CASSPGRALGGTNEKLFF
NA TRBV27 CASSLGTGPNEQFF
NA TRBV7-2 CASSLVVGQSTGELFF
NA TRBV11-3 CASTWGQRIQETQYF
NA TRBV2 CASSEALHVTEAFF
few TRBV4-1 CASSQDDTGSSYEQYF
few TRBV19 CASSMAPGTGGEYEQYF
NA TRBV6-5 CASSRPDRFEDEQFF
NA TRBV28 CASRWDRSNYGYTF
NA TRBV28 CASTPTGGDTEAFF
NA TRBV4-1 CASSQESGQLNEKLFF
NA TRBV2 CASSWDSPYEQYF
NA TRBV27 CASSLTVGNTEAFF
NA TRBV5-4 CASKSGGGYTF
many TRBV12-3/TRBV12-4 CASSSSHSRLDTQYF
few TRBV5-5 CASSLSRPVNTEAFF
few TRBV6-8 CASRPSSYNEQFF
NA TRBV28 CASHSSSYEQYF